This T cell receptor beta chain derives from a study of CD4 T cells in relation to SARS-CoV-2 and coronaviruses. Whole-study context: After 10 days of antigen culture, PBMC TCR beta CDR3s were sequenced. The negative reference was HIV-1 Nef peptide pool or peptide-free culture.

Clones were sequenced by immunoSEQ multiplex PCR, and TCRdb holds only the in-frame ones, with some missing. The sample lists some 23,000 clones, roughly four fifths occurring once. This CDR3 spans 14 amino acids. Germline CDR1 and CDR2: MNHEY and SVGEGT. Germline trimming cut 6 bases from V and 3 bases from J; bases unmatched to any gene: 8. Study observations and caveats: No donor gave both pre-pandemic and post-infection samples.

Unexposed donor CD4+ T cells date from about 2011-2019, before the COVID-19 pandemic. CD4+ T cells were isolated from the cells after more than nine days of culture. Notes on this clone: Its antigen is as yet unknown.

V is TRBV6-2 or TRBV6-3 and J is TRBJ2-7; 7 bases fit TRBD2. Sequencing was carried out using CD4+ T cells from PBMCs, cultured in vitro. This clonotype was obtained from a human donor in good health. The CDR3 sequence: CASSLRDYHYEQYF. DNA of the CDR3: TGTGCCAGCAGCCTCCGGGACTACCACTACGAGCAGTACTTC.